This TCR beta chain was documented in a study of cytomegalovirus exposure and HLA in healthy donors. This CDR3 comprises 13 residues. CDR1 KGHSH and CDR2 LQKENI come from the germline V gene. The ends were cut back, 3 bases at V and 4 bases at J, with 7 bases in the middle. Data came from immunoSEQ multiplex PCR; TCRdb stores just in-frame clones and leaves some out. The sample includes about 63,000 clones, more than 80% of them seen just once. The clonotype comes from a woman aged 18-29 years in good health and CMV-seronegative. The sample was PBMCs. V usage is TRBV18 and J usage is TRBJ1-5; D gene ambiguous. The CDR3 nucleotides are TGTGCCAGCTCACCCAGAGGTAATCAGCCCCAGCATTTT. Its protein product is CASSPRGNQPQHF.